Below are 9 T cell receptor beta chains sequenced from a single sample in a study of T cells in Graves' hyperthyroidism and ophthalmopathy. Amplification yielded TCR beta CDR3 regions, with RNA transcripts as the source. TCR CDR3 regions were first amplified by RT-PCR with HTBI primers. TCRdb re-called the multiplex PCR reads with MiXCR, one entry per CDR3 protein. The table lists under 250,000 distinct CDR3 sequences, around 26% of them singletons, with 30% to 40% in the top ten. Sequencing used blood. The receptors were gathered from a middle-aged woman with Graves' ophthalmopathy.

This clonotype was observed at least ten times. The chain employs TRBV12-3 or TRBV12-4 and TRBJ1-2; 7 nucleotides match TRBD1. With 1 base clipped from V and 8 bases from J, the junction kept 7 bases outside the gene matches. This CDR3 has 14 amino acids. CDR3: CASSLGRQGKGYTF. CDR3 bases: TGTGCCAGCAGTTTAGGGCGACAGGGAAAGGGCTACACCTTC.

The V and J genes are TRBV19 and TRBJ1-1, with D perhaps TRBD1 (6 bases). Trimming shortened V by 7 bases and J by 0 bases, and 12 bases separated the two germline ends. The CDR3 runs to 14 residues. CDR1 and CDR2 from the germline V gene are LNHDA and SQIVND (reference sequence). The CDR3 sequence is CASTRDNMNTEAFF. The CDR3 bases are TGTGCCAGTACCAGGGACAACATGAACACTGAAGCTTTCTTT.

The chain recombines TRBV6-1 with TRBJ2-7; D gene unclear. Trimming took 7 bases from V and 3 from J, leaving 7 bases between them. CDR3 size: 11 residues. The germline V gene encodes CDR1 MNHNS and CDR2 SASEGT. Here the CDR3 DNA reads TGTGCCAGCATGAGATTCTACGAGCAGTACTTC. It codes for CASMRFYEQYF.

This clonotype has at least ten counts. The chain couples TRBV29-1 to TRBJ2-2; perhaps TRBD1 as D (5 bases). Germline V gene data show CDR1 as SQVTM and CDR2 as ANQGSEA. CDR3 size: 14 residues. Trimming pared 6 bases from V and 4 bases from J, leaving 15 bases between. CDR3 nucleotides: TGCAGCGTCAAGCCGTGGACAAGCACCGGGGAGCTGTTTTTT. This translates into CSVKPWTSTGELFF.

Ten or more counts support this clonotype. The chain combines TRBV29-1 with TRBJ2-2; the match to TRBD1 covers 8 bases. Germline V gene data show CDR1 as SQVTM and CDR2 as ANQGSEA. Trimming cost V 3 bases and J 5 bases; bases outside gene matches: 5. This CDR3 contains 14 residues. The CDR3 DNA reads TGCAGCGTTGATCAGGGGGCGAGAACCGGGGAGCTGTTTTTT. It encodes CSVDQGARTGELFF.

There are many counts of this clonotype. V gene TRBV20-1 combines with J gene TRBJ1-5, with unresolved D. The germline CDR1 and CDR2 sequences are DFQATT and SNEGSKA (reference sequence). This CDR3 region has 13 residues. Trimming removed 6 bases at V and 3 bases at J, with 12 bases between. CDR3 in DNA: TGCAGTGCCATTGACAACCCCAATCAGCCCCAGCATTTT. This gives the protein CSAIDNPNQPQHF.

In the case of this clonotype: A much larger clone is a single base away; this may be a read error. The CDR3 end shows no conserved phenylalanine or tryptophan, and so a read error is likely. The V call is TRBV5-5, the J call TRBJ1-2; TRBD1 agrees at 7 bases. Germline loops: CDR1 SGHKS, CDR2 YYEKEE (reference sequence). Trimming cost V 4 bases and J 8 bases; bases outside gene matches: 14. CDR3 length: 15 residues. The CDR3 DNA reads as TGTGCCAGCAGCCCCAGTCCCGGGACAGTGCTAGGCTACACCTTA. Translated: CASSPSPGTVLGYTL.

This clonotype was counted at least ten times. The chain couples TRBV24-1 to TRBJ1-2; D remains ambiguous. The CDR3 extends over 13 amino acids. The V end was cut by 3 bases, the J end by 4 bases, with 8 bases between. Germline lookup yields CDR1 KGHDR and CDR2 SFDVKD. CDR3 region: CATSDRKTYGYTF. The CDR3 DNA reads TGTGCCACCAGTGATCGAAAAACCTATGGCTACACCTTC.

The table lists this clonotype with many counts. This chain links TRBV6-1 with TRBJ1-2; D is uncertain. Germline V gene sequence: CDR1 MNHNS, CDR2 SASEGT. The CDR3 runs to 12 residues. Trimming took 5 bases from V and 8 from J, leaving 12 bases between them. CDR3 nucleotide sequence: TGTGCCAGCAGTAAAGGTGGGGAAGGCTACACCTTC. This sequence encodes CASSKGGEGYTF.